This T cell receptor beta chain was identified during a study of blood T cells in healthy people across ages. The sample providers were healthy Caucasian people from Russia, aged about 6 to 100. Every donor gave 9 to 10 milliliters of peripheral blood. V lost 1 base and J lost 8, with 5 bases in between. The CDR3 covers 10 residues. Germline V gene lookup returns CDR1 DFQATT and CDR2 SNEGSKA (reference sequence). Then a second PCR, running roughly 7 to 11 cycles, was carried out with a sample-barcoded 5' primer and a J-beta primer mix. TCRdb analysed the 5' RACE reads with MiXCR anew, one entry per CDR3 protein. The sample includes hundreds of thousands of distinct CDR3 sequences, approximately 44% of them seen just once. This clonotype was counted between two and nine times. Its cognate antigen is unknown. Overall study results and limits: Higher diversity and more naive CD4+ cells were features of long-lived donors, compared to aged donors. CMV status of donors was not determined, possibly confounding expanded clonotype changes.

The receptor was isolated from a man in his 60s in good health. Sequencing was performed on blood. The gene calls are TRBV20-1 and TRBJ1-1; D unclear. CDR3 nucleotides: TGCAGTGCTAGAGGGAGGGAAGCTTTCTTT. As protein: CSARGREAFF.